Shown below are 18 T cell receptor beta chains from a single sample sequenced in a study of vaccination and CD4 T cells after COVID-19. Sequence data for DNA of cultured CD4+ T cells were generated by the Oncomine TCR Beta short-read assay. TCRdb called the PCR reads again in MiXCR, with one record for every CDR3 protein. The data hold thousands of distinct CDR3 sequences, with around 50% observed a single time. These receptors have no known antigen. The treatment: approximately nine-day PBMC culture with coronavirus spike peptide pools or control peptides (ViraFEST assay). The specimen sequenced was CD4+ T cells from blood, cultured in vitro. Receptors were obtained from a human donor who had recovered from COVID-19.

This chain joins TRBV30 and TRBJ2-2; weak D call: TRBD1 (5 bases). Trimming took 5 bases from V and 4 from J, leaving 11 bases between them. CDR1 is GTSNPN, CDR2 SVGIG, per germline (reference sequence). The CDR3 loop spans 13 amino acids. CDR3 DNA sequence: TGTGCCTGGGGGCTGGGGCCCACCGGGGAGCTGTTTTTT. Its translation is CAWGLGPTGELFF.

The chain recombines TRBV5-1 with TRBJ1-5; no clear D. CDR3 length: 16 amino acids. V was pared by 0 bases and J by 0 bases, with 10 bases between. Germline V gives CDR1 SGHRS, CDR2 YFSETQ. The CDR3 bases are TGCGCCAGCAGCTTGGGGCCCAGAAATAGCAATCAGCCCCAGCATTTT. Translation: CASSLGPRNSNQPQHF.

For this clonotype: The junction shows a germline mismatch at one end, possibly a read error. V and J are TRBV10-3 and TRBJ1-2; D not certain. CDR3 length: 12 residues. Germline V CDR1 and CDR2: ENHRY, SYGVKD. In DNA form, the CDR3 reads TGTGCCATCACAGACGTTGGATCTGGAAAACTCTTC. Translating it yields CAITDVGSGKLF.

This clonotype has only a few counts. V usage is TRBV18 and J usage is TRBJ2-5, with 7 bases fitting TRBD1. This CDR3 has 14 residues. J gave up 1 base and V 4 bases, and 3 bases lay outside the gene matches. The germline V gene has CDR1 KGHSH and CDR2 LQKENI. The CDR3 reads CASSQRTGQETQYF. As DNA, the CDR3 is TGTGCCAGCTCACAGCGGACAGGCCAAGAGACCCAGTACTTC.

The CDR3 DNA reads TGTGCCAGTAGTATAGGGCGGGGGAATCAGCCCCAGCATTTT. Residues: CASSIGRGNQPQHF. The gene calls are TRBV19 and TRBJ1-5; D is perhaps TRBD1 (5 bases). CDR3 length: 14 amino acids. Deletions cut 1 base from V and 4 bases from J, with 8 bases between. Germline lookup yields CDR1 LNHDA and CDR2 SQIVND (reference sequence).

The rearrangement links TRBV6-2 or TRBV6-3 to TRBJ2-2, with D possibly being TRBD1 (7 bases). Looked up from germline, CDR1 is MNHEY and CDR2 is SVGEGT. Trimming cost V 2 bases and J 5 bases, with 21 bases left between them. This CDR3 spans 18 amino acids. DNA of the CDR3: TGTGCCAGCAGTTACGAAACTCTAGCGCCAGGGGGTACCGGGGAGCTGTTTTTT. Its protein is CASSYETLAPGGTGELFF.

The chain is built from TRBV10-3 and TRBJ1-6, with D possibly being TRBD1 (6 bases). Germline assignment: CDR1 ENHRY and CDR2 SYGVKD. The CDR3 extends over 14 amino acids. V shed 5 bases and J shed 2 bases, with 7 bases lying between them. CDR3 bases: TGTGCCATCAGTAACAGGGCCTATAATTCACCCCTCCACTTT. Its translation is CAISNRAYNSPLHF.

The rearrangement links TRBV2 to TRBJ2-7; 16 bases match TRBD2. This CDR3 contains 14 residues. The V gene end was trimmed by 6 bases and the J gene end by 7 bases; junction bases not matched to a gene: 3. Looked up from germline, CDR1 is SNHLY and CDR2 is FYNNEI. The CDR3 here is CASSGTSGRVEQYF. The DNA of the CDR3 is TGTGCCAGCAGCGGGACTAGCGGGAGGGTAGAGCAGTACTTC.

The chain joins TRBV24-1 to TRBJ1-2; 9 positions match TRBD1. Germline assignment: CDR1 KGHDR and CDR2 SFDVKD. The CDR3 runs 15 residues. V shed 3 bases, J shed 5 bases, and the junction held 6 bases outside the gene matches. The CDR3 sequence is CATSDRTGAGYGYTF. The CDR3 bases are TGTGCCACCAGTGATCGGACAGGGGCGGGGTATGGCTACACCTTC.

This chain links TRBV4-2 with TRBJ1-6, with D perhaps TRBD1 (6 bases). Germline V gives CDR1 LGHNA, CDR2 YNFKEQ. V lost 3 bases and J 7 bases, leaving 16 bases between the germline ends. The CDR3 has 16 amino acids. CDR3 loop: CASSHRQDLGNSPLHF. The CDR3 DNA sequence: TGTGCCAGCAGCCACCGACAGGACCTAGGGAATTCACCCCTCCACTTT.

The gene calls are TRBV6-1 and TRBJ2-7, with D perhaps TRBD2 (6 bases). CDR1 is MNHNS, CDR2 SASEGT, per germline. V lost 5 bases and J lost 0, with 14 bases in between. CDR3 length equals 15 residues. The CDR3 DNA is TGTGCCAGCAGTCCCCGGGGGTTGAGCTCCTACGAGCAGTACTTC. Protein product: CASSPRGLSSYEQYF.

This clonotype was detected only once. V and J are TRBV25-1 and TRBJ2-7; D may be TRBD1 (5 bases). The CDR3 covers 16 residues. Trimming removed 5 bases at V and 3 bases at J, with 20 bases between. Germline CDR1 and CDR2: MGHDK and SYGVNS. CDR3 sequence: CASSRPRERVDYEQYF. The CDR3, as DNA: TGTGCCAGCAGTAGGCCCAGGGAACGGGTCGACTACGAGCAGTACTTC.

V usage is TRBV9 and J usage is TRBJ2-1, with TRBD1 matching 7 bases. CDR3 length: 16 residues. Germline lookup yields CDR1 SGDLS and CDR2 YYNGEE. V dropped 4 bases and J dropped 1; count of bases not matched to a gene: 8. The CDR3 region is CASSPGQTLSYNEQFF. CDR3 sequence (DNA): TGTGCCAGCAGCCCGGGACAGACATTATCCTACAATGAGCAGTTCTTC.

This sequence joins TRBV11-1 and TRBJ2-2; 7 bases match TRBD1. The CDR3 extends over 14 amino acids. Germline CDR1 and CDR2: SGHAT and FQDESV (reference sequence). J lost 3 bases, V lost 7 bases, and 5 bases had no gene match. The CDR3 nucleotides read TGTGCCAGCACAAACAGGGGATACACCGGGGAGCTGTTTTTT. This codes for CASTNRGYTGELFF.

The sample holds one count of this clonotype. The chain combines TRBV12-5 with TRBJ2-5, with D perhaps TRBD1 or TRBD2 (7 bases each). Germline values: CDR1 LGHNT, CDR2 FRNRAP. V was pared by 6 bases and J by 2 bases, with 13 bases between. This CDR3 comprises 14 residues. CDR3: CASGPGGGQETQYF. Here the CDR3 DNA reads TGTGCTAGTGGACCAGGGGGAGGGCAAGAGACCCAGTACTTC.

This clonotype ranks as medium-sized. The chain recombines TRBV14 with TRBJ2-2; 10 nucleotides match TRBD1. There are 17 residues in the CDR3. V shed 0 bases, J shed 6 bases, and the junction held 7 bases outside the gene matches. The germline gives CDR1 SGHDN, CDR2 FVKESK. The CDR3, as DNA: TGTGCCAGCAGCCAAGATCCCCCCGGACAGGGGGCCGGGGAGCTGTTTTTT. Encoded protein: CASSQDPPGQGAGELFF.

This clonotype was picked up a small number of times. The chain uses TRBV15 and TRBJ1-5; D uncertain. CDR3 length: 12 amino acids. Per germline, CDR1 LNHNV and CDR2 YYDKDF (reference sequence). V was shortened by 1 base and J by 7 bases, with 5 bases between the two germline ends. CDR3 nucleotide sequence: TGTGCCACCAGCAGAGTGGGACAGCCCCAGCATTTT. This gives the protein CATSRVGQPQHF.

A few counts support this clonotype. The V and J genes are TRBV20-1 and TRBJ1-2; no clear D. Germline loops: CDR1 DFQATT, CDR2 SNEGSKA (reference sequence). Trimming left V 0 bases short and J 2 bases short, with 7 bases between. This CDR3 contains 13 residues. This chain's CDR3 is CSARDSRNYGYTF. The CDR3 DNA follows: TGCAGTGCTAGAGATAGCCGGAACTATGGCTACACCTTC.